This T cell receptor beta chain is drawn from a study of Ad26.COV2.S vaccination and SARS-CoV-2 variants. At the level of the study: Of the COV1001 trial arms, the Ad26.COV2.S arm included the donor. Administration of Ad26.COV2.S was intramuscular, either once or twice 56 days apart. General observations from the study: Post-vaccination spike-specific CD8+ and CD4+ T cell responses reportedly had substantial breadth. It was vaccine recipients, not placebo recipients, who had the higher spike-specific TCR breadth.

Described treatment: around 19 received Ad26.COV2.S at low or high dose, single or two shots; a few received placebo; per-sample allocation not given. Repertoires come from day 63 after the first vaccine or placebo injection. The germline V and J ends were trimmed by 4 bases and 0 bases, with 14 bases remaining between them. CDR3 length: 16 amino acids. In germline, CDR1 is SGHAT, CDR2 FQNNGV. This clone was counted once. Its specificity is unknown. Data came from immunoSEQ multiplex PCR; TCRdb stores just in-frame clones and leaves some out. There are 300,000 to 500,000 clones in the sample; 75% to 90% occur only once, and approximately 3.7% lies in the top ten.

The input for sequencing was peripheral blood, taken in a trial of Ad26.COV2.S vaccine versus placebo. The V call is TRBV11-2, the J call TRBJ2-3; a possible D gene is TRBD2 (5 bases). The receptor comes from a person aged 18-60 years who received the Ad26.COV2.S COVID-19 vaccine or a placebo. This chain's CDR3 is CASSSPLWESTDTQYF. In DNA, the CDR3 is TGTGCCAGCAGCTCTCCCCTTTGGGAGAGCACAGATACGCAGTATTTT.